This T cell receptor beta chain was identified in a study of blood T cells in healthy people across ages. The ends were cut back, 2 bases at V and 4 bases at J, with 9 bases in the middle. This CDR3 contains 14 residues. This clonotype was detected only a few times. A second PCR of 7 to 11 cycles used a sample-barcoded 5' primer and a J-beta primer mix. TCRdb called the 5' RACE reads again in MiXCR, with one record for every CDR3 protein. Here the sample spans 1.5 million or so distinct CDR3 sequences, 42% being singletons. The sequence was collected from a woman between 18 and 29 years old in good health. Specimen: blood. The V call is TRBV12-3 or TRBV12-4, the J call TRBJ2-1; D not certain. As DNA, the CDR3 is TGTGCCAGCAGTTTACCCCCAGAGTACAATGAGCAGTTCTTC. It codes for CASSLPPEYNEQFF.